The clone carrying this T cell receptor (beta chain) showed up just once. This entry belongs to a study of blood T cell repertoires in COVID-19. There are 13 residues in the CDR3. V was clipped by 1 base and J by 8 bases, with 9 bases between them. CDR1 and CDR2 from the germline V gene are SEHNR and FQNEAQ (reference sequence). Self-reported history from a screening survey and questionnaire set each donor's cohort. Either two negative PCRs, clearance, or symptom resolution qualified Cohort 3 donors as recovered. The authors' processing: For nucleated cells, counts were estimated from reference gene primer amplification. Method: immunoSEQ multiplex PCR; TCRdb's copy keeps in-frame clones and lacks some. V and J calls and clone size are those listed in that table; D and trimming were worked out from the DNA. The table shows under 200,000 clones, with around nine tenths occurring only once.

The chain employs TRBV7-9 and TRBJ2-1; no definite D call. The sequenced sample was PBMCs or T cells enriched from blood (not recorded which). The sequence came from a woman in her 50s who had recovered from COVID-19. The CDR3: CASSLVSTHEQFF. In DNA form, the CDR3 reads TGTGCCAGCAGCTTAGTTAGCACCCATGAGCAGTTCTTC.